This TCR beta chain was recovered during a study of tumor T cells in aggressive B-cell lymphoma. Some clones are missing from TCRdb's copy, which holds only in-frame ones; the method was immunoSEQ multiplex PCR. The table records approximately 4,200 clones, 91% of them present only once. Germline CDR1 and CDR2: SEHNR and FQNEAQ (reference sequence). V lost 3 bases and J lost 6, with 11 bases in between. This CDR3 is built from 14 residues. The TCR originated in an adult with diffuse large B cell lymphoma. The sample consisted of tumor tissue. V usage is TRBV7-9 and J usage is TRBJ2-2; D gene ambiguous. The CDR3, as DNA: TGTGCCAGCAGCTTGGGTAGCATCGCCGGGGAGCTGTTTTTT. Translated: CASSLGSIAGELFF. The full variable domain, with the rest looked up from reference TRBV7-9 and TRBJ2-2, is DTGVSQNPRHKITKRGQNVTFRCDPISEHNRLYWYRQTLGQGPEFLTYFQNEAQLEKSRLLSDRFSAERPKGSFSTLEIQRTEQGDSAMYLCASSLGSIAGELFFGEGSRLTVL.